This T cell receptor beta chain was obtained from a study of cytomegalovirus exposure and HLA in healthy donors. Study-wide results and caveats: Accurate HLA-A and HLA-B prediction from TCR beta sequences was reported for most subjects.

Amplification used 60 Vbeta primers and 13 Jbeta primers. Libraries were prepared by immunoSEQ multiplex PCR; TCRdb keeps only in-frame clonotypes and omits some of them. This table has approximately 170,000 clones, 75% to 90% appearing once. For this clone: Its antigen remains unknown.

The CDR3 contains 14 residues. The V end was cut by 1 base, the J end by 10 bases, with 14 bases between. Germline loops: CDR1 MNHEY, CDR2 SVGAGI. Sequenced: PBMCs. The receptor was derived from a male donor in good health and CMV-seronegative. This rearrangement joins TRBV6-5 to TRBJ2-1; D is perhaps TRBD2 (5 bases). The CDR3 protein is CASSYFASSGEQFF. The CDR3 DNA is TGTGCCAGCAGTTACTTCGCCTCCTCGGGGGAGCAGTTCTTC.